Listed below are T cell receptor beta chains from one sample, sequenced in a study of shared clonotypes between healthy human individuals. Assay: immunoSEQ multiplex PCR; the TCRdb copy retains only in-frame clones and omits some. Among about 680,000 clones listed, under 95% were seen once. The sample comprised naive CD8+ T cells sorted from blood. The receptors derive from a man aged 25-45 years in good health. The CDR3 runs from the conserved cysteine through the conserved F or W. Each record gives: D gene, clone size, J gene, V gene, CDR3 length, CDR3 protein, CDR3 DNA. D genes are given only for firm matches. Not all rows give a size; the values are once, few, many and, for expanded clones, a class.

D: TRBD1; size: .; J: TRBJ2-1; V: TRBV7-9; length: 15; CDR3: CASNQGAKGYNEQFF; DNA: TGTGCCAGCAACCAGGGGGCGAAGGGGTACAATGAGCAGTTCTTC
D: .; size: .; J: TRBJ1-4; V: TRBV7-9; length: 14; CDR3: CASSLGPTNEKLFF; DNA: TGTGCCAGCAGCTTAGGTCCAACTAATGAAAAACTGTTTTTT
D: TRBD1; size: .; J: TRBJ1-2; V: TRBV7-3; length: 14; CDR3: CASSFDGQDYGYTF; DNA: TGTGCCAGCAGCTTCGACGGACAGGACTATGGCTACACCTTC
D: TRBD2; size: .; J: TRBJ2-3; V: TRBV29-1; length: 15; CDR3: CSVEDLGLDTDTQYF; DNA: TGCAGCGTTGAAGATTTGGGACTAGATACAGATACGCAGTATTTT
D: TRBD2; size: .; J: TRBJ2-3; V: TRBV9; length: 17; CDR3: CASSVGTSGYLTDTQYF; DNA: TGTGCCAGCAGCGTCGGGACTAGCGGGTACCTCACAGATACGCAGTATTTT
D: .; size: .; J: TRBJ2-1; V: TRBV7-9; length: 15; CDR3: CASSLGRRDGLEQFF; DNA: TGTGCCAGCAGCTTGGGACGGAGGGATGGGTTGGAGCAGTTCTTC
D: .; size: .; J: TRBJ1-5; V: TRBV19; length: 14; CDR3: CASRTGISNQPQHF; DNA: TGTGCCAGTCGGACGGGGATTAGCAATCAGCCCCAGCATTTT
D: .; size: .; J: TRBJ2-5; V: TRBV5-5; length: 13; CDR3: CASSFRSEETQYF; DNA: TGTGCCAGCAGCTTTCGGTCCGAAGAGACCCAGTACTTC
D: .; size: .; J: TRBJ2-7; V: TRBV11-2; length: 12; CDR3: CASSTGPYEQYF; DNA: TGTGCCAGCAGCACCGGACCCTACGAGCAGTACTTC
D: TRBD1; size: .; J: TRBJ2-7; V: TRBV14; length: 13; CDR3: CASSQGTGYEQYF; DNA: TGTGCCAGCAGCCAAGGGACAGGCTACGAGCAGTACTTC
D: .; size: .; J: TRBJ2-5; V: TRBV29-1; length: 14; CDR3: CSVDGDVPQETQYF; DNA: TGCAGCGTTGATGGGGACGTACCTCAAGAGACCCAGTACTTC
D: .; size: .; J: TRBJ2-3; V: TRBV6-4; length: 13; CDR3: CASSDQMRDTQYF; DNA: TGTGCCAGCAGTGACCAAATGAGAGATACGCAGTATTTT
D: .; size: once; J: TRBJ2-7; V: TRBV28; length: 11; CDR3: CASSSGGEQYF; DNA: TGTGCCAGCAGTTCCGGGGGCGAGCAGTACTTC
D: TRBD2; size: .; J: TRBJ2-7; V: TRBV5-1; length: 17; CDR3: CASSFNSGRTSSYEQYF; DNA: TGCGCCAGCAGCTTCAATAGCGGGAGGACGAGCTCCTACGAGCAGTACTTC
D: .; size: .; J: TRBJ2-3; V: TRBV18; length: 12; CDR3: CASSLPQDTQYF; DNA: TGTGCCAGCTCACTCCCCCAGGATACGCAGTATTTT
D: .; size: once; J: TRBJ1-1; V: TRBV6-6; length: 15; CDR3: CASSYSMDSYTEAFF; DNA: TGTGCCAGCAGTTACTCAATGGACAGCTACACTGAAGCTTTCTTT
D: TRBD2; size: .; J: TRBJ2-2; V: TRBV15; length: 16; CDR3: CATSRVGGPSGGELFF; DNA: TGTGCCACCAGCAGAGTAGGCGGCCCTAGCGGCGGGGAGCTGTTTTTT
D: .; size: few; J: TRBJ2-3; V: TRBV27; length: 12; CDR3: CASSLLGDTQYF; DNA: TGTGCCAGCAGTTTGCTGGGAGATACGCAGTATTTT
D: .; size: .; J: TRBJ2-1; V: TRBV5-4; length: 16; CDR3: CASSWEGTSLFNQQFF; DNA: TGTGCCAGCAGCTGGGAAGGGACTTCCCTCTTCAACCAGCAGTTCTTC
D: .; size: .; J: TRBJ2-1; V: TRBV30; length: 16; CDR3: CAWRRRGVVKYNEQFF; DNA: TGTGCCTGGAGGAGGAGAGGAGTAGTCAAGTACAATGAGCAGTTCTTC
D: .; size: .; J: TRBJ1-3; V: TRBV4-1; length: 18; CDR3: CASSQKVRVGPSGNTIYF; DNA: TGCGCCAGCAGCCAAAAAGTGAGGGTTGGGCCCTCTGGAAACACCATATATTTT
D: .; size: once; J: TRBJ1-5; V: TRBV7-2; length: 16; CDR3: CASSHGERAQGKPQHF; DNA: TGTGCCAGCAGCCACGGAGAGCGCGCCCAAGGGAAGCCCCAGCATTTT